This TCR beta chain is from a study of blood T cells in healthy people across ages. A second PCR, run for roughly 7 to 11 cycles, used a sample-barcoded 5' primer plus a J-beta primer mix. A single record per CDR3 protein comes from TCRdb applying MiXCR to the 5' RACE reads. The sample consists of 550,000 to 700,000 distinct CDR3 sequences, approximately 27% of them appearing once. Germline values: CDR1 SQVTM, CDR2 ANQGSEA. The CDR3 extends over 14 amino acids. V lost 8 bases and J lost 0; bases outside the gene matches: 7. The source of this sequence is a woman between 65 and 79 years old in good health. The rearrangement uses TRBV29-1 and TRBJ1-3, with 7 bases fitting TRBD1. Sequencing was done on a sample of blood. The CDR3 protein is CSCRTGYSGNTIYF. The CDR3 bases are TGCAGCTGCCGGACAGGCTACTCTGGAAACACCATATATTTT.